Listed below are T cell receptor beta chains from one sample, sequenced in a study of regulatory T cells in long-lasting Graves disease. TCRdb independently ran MiXCR on the multiplex PCR reads; one entry per CDR3 protein. The sample holds hundreds of thousands of distinct CDR3 sequences, around 15% seen once. The sample also formed part of further work on T cells in Graves' hyperthyroidism and ophthalmopathy.

The sequenced sample was peripheral blood mononuclear cells (PBMCs), obtained at new diagnosis, from a patient treated with antithyroid drugs. All receptors come from a man in his late teens or twenties with Graves disease. CDR3s include the opening cysteine and the closing phenylalanine or tryptophan. Clone size is given for some rows only: seen once, a few or many times, or a class if the clone is expanded.

length: 12; J: TRBJ1-2; V: TRBV6-2/TRBV6-3; size: many; CDR3: CASSTTTTGLAF
length: 14; J: TRBJ2-3; V: TRBV11-2; size: few; CDR3: CASGAGHLTDTQYF
length: 17; J: TRBJ2-1; V: TRBV4-2; size: NA; CDR3: CASSQDKASGRVNEQFF
length: 15; J: TRBJ2-5; V: TRBV20-1; size: many; CDR3: CSARRLAGGQETQYF
length: 11; J: TRBJ1-1; V: TRBV30; size: many; CDR3: CAWGGGTEAFF
length: 15; J: TRBJ2-3; V: TRBV29-1; size: NA; CDR3: CSVEDRGVRADTQYF
length: 12; J: TRBJ1-5; V: TRBV30; size: many; CDR3: CAWSGTRQPQHF
length: 13; J: TRBJ2-1; V: TRBV5-1; size: many; CDR3: CASSLDTQNEQFF
length: 13; J: TRBJ1-5; V: TRBV6-1; size: many; CDR3: CASSAHSNQPQHF
length: 15; J: TRBJ2-7; V: TRBV27; size: many; CDR3: CASSLYGGYSYEQYF
length: 14; J: TRBJ2-3; V: TRBV11-2; size: NA; CDR3: CASSTSGVTDTQYF
length: 19; J: TRBJ2-3; V: TRBV2; size: many; CDR3: CASSERLFGVTYGTDTQYF
length: 14; J: TRBJ2-2; V: TRBV29-1; size: few; CDR3: CSVDRGSRTGELFF
length: 15; J: TRBJ1-1; V: TRBV7-8; size: many; CDR3: CASSYRQGVRTEAFF
length: 19; J: TRBJ2-2; V: TRBV19; size: few; CDR3: CASSTSGLAGISNTGELFF
length: 13; J: TRBJ2-3; V: TRBV24-1; size: few; CDR3: CATSDHRADTQYF
length: 13; J: TRBJ2-7; V: TRBV5-5; size: many; CDR3: CASSPESRYEQYF
length: 16; J: TRBJ2-3; V: TRBV14; size: NA; CDR3: CASSLLGQGRTDTQYF
length: 16; J: TRBJ2-3; V: TRBV4-1; size: NA; CDR3: CASSQESSGGTDTQYF
length: 14; J: TRBJ1-2; V: TRBV2; size: NA; CDR3: CASSAGQGHYGYTF
length: 18; J: TRBJ2-5; V: TRBV6-1; size: NA; CDR3: CASSDRLAGGPESETQYF
length: 16; J: TRBJ2-5; V: TRBV20-1; size: few; CDR3: CSARRERKPWGETQYF
length: 17; J: TRBJ2-3; V: TRBV4-2; size: few; CDR3: CASSQDGYSGSTDTQYF
length: 16; J: TRBJ2-7; V: TRBV7-9; size: many; CDR3: CASSFARRGTTYEQYF
length: 16; J: TRBJ2-3; V: TRBV20-1; size: many; CDR3: CSASGLVIAGTDTQYF
length: 14; J: TRBJ2-1; V: TRBV12-3/TRBV12-4; size: many; CDR3: CASRDSTGVNEQFF
length: 18; J: TRBJ2-7; V: TRBV12-3/TRBV12-4; size: NA; CDR3: CASAGSLGWDREEYEQYF
length: 13; J: TRBJ1-1; V: TRBV9; size: many; CDR3: CASSVDGNTEAFF
length: 13; J: TRBJ2-1; V: TRBV10-3; size: few; CDR3: CAIRELGGNEQFF
length: 17; J: TRBJ2-1; V: TRBV2; size: many; CDR3: CASTPGLAGGTYNEQFF
length: 13; J: TRBJ1-1; V: TRBV2; size: many; CDR3: CASSEGVDTEAFF
length: 14; J: TRBJ2-3; V: TRBV9; size: many; CDR3: CASSVASNTDTQYF
length: 15; J: TRBJ2-7; V: TRBV9; size: NA; CDR3: CASSVGWTGGYEQYF
length: 16; J: TRBJ2-1; V: TRBV4-2; size: few; CDR3: CASSSSQVNFYNEQFF
length: 22; J: TRBJ2-3; V: TRBV11-2; size: NA; CDR3: CASSRLGSQERAGLYSTDTQYF
length: 16; J: TRBJ1-3; V: TRBV6-1; size: NA; CDR3: CASSKDSPISGNTIYF
length: 12; J: TRBJ2-7; V: TRBV15; size: few; CDR3: CATSRERVEQYF
length: 12; J: TRBJ1-5; V: TRBV6-2/TRBV6-3; size: NA; CDR3: CASSDRTRPQHF
length: 14; J: TRBJ2-7; V: TRBV27; size: NA; CDR3: CASSPLAGGAEQYF
length: 13; J: TRBJ2-1; V: TRBV5-1; size: many; CDR3: CASSLVVLDEQFF
length: 19; J: TRBJ2-7; V: TRBV3-1; size: many; CDR3: CASSQGQGRSGSGRHEQYF
length: 16; J: TRBJ1-5; V: TRBV7-8; size: many; CDR3: CASSVRQGNSNQPQHF
length: 14; J: TRBJ1-1; V: TRBV20-1; size: many; CDR3: CSASRGRNGPEAFF
length: 15; J: TRBJ2-1; V: TRBV29-1; size: NA; CDR3: CSVVALRGGGNEQFF
length: 15; J: TRBJ1-2; V: TRBV19; size: NA; CDR3: CASSTGTGRSDGYTF
length: 11; J: TRBJ2-7; V: TRBV19; size: NA; CDR3: CARRDLYEQYF
length: 15; J: TRBJ2-2; V: TRBV7-8; size: NA; CDR3: CASSFRDPATGELFF
length: 13; J: TRBJ2-1; V: TRBV18; size: many; CDR3: CASSPHPGGSRFF
length: 16; J: TRBJ2-1; V: TRBV19; size: NA; CDR3: CASTQGRADLRGEQFF
length: 14; J: TRBJ1-2; V: TRBV27; size: many; CDR3: CASSLMSGAGGYTF
length: 15; J: TRBJ1-3; V: TRBV27; size: NA; CDR3: CASSLSPYSGNTIYF
length: 14; J: TRBJ2-2; V: TRBV9; size: NA; CDR3: CASRAVLNTGELFF
length: 14; J: TRBJ1-1; V: TRBV2; size: many; CDR3: CASRETDMNTEAFF
length: 14; J: TRBJ2-7; V: TRBV29-1; size: many; CDR3: CSVLGLASTYEQYF
length: 15; J: TRBJ1-4; V: TRBV20-1; size: many; CDR3: CSARGTGAANEKLFF